This T cell receptor (beta chain) was sequenced in a study of PD-1 blockade in classical Hodgkin lymphoma. Measured with immunoSEQ multiplex PCR; TCRdb has only the in-frame clones, and not every one. Among approximately 34,000 clones listed, approximately 82% were seen once. A note on this clone: Its antigen is undetermined.

This CDR3 spans 14 amino acids. The V end lost 5 bases, the J end lost 0 bases, and 8 bases lay between the germline ends. CDR1 and CDR2 from the germline V gene are MNHEY and SVGAGI. Findings and limits, study-wide: Relapsed/refractory patients reportedly had lower baseline diversity than newly diagnosed patients.

Patients all relapsed after autologous stem cell transplantation, and there was variation in brentuximab vedotin exposure. The source is a human donor with classical Hodgkin lymphoma. This specimen was peripheral blood mononuclear cells (PBMCs), taken before the second cycle of nivolumab. This sequence joins TRBV6-5 and TRBJ2-1, with D tentatively TRBD2 (5 bases). The CDR3, as DNA: TGTGCCAGCAGTCTGACTAACTCCTACAATGAGCAGTTCTTC. Its translation is CASSLTNSYNEQFF.